What follows describes a single TCR beta chain. This clonotype was seen repeatedly, ten times or more. It has no known antigen specificity. No much larger clone exists at a distance of one base, and base qualities are not known. The donors were about 40 Caucasian individuals from Russia, aged roughly 6 to 90 years, who were systemically healthy. Around 9.9 milliliters of peripheral blood were collected from each donor into EDTA-treated Vacutainer tubes. Ficoll-Paque density-gradient centrifugation was used to isolate PBMCs, with at least 6.5 million per sample. Trizol reagent was used to extract total RNA from PBMCs, with at least 6 micrograms per sample. Naive CD45RAhigh/CD27high T cell percentages were measured by flow cytometry on a PBMC aliquot from every donor. Libraries were prepared through 5' RACE. Sequencing was carried out with an Illumina HiSeq 2500. A second PCR of roughly 7 to 11 cycles was performed with a sample-barcoded 5' primer and a J-beta primer mix. A unique molecular identifier was introduced onto each TCR beta cDNA molecule by a template-switch 5' adaptor carrying 12 random nucleotides. At least 2.5 million CDR3-containing paired-end reads were obtained from each sample. The Mint cDNA synthesis kit, primed by a TRBC-specific oligonucleotide, was used to synthesize first-strand cDNA from all RNA. All cDNA was treated with uracil-DNA glycosylase and then went through a first 18-cycle PCR with the universal primers M1SS and BC2_uni_R. The source study handled its data this way. Normalization of each sample was performed by random selection of 1 million high-quality reads, each carrying a distinct molecular identifier. Reads sharing molecular identifiers were discarded rather than binned into consensus sequences. MiTCR, set to a Q25 quality threshold and the strictest error-elimination algorithm, was used for CDR3 identification, clonotype clustering and error correction. A nonparametric unseen species model with Euler transformation was used to estimate a lower bound on total TCR beta diversity. Using fastp trimming at Q25 and MiXCR clonotype assembly, TCRdb reanalyzed the public sequencing data and kept in-frame beta chains. Under each unique CDR3 protein, matching rows form one entry showing the most common genes and DNA. TCRdb's processing, not the authors', yielded these V and J calls. This sample is represented by 600,000 or so distinct CDR3 sequences; about 30% of them were singletons. The ten largest clones take up 15% to 18% of the sample.

This entry comes from a study of blood T cells in healthy people across ages (dated by TCRdb to about 2015). For the study in its entirety: Template switching captured roughly one uniquely barcoded TCR beta cDNA molecule per two T cells in model experiments. Age-related changes in TCR beta repertoire diversity were measured in the study by deep sequencing normalized with unique cDNA molecular identifiers. Donors were grouped into four age groups: young (average approximately 15 years), middle-aged (roughly 37), aged (about 60) and long-lived (approximately 82). To avoid experimental bias, donors of different ages were randomly spread across the sequencing lanes. Using the same blood draw, the study looked at two additional independent replicas of 1 million unique cDNA reads for two donors, one aged 18 to 29 and the other aged 80 or older.

CDR1 and CDR2 are read off the germline V gene as SGHTA and FQGNSA. The CDR3 runs 17 residues from the cysteine to the phenylalanine. Just the 51-base CDR3 DNA is kept, in frame starting at base 1. The V end gives up 5 bases and the J end 4 bases, leaving 9 bases in the junction not matched to a gene. What the authors observed across the whole study: Because donor CMV infection status was unknown, age-related changes in expanded clonotypes were potentially confounded. The long-lived group showed more naive CD4+ T cells, fewer expanded clones and increased TCR diversity than the aged group, suggesting age selection. Observed TCR beta diversity per million T cells fell roughly linearly with age, and a significant reduction was already apparent by age around 40. A strong correlation was found between observed TCR beta diversity and the percentage of naive T cells measured by flow cytometry. Since profiling was done on bulk unsorted PBMCs, naive and antigen-experienced compartments could not be conclusively compared. Estimates of total diversity based on one million sequenced T cells were considered lower bounds and underestimates.

Sequencing input: blood. This sequence was found in a woman aged 80 or over in good health. The chain joins TRBV7-2 to TRBJ2-6; 9 bases in the junction line up with TRBD1. The encoded CDR3 is CASSGAGTGYGANVLTF. The nucleotide sequence is TGTGCCAGCAGCGGAGCCGGGACAGGGTACGGGGCCAACGTCCTGACTTTC.